The rows below give T cell receptor beta chains drawn from one sample of a study of cytomegalovirus exposure and HLA in healthy donors. Using immunoSEQ multiplex PCR, the repertoire was profiled, and TCRdb retains in-frame clones only, with some absent. This table has about 160,000 clones, 80% to 90% appearing once. The sequenced material came from PBMCs. Source of these receptors: a woman in her late teens or twenties in good health and CMV-seronegative. CDR3s include the opening cysteine and the closing phenylalanine or tryptophan. Each record gives: CDR3 length, clone size, J gene, D gene, V gene, CDR3 protein, CDR3 DNA. The D gene is left open where the match is weak. Only some rows state a clone size, as once, few, many or a class for expanded clones.

15 | NA | TRBJ1-2 | TRBD1 | TRBV7-9 | CASSLVGQGAFGYTF | TGTGCCAGCAGCTTAGTGGGACAGGGGGCGTTTGGCTACACCTTC
16 | once | TRBJ2-7 | NA | TRBV11-2 | CASSSLSRAENYEQYF | TGTGCCAGCAGCTCCCTCTCAAGAGCGGAGAACTACGAGCAGTACTTC
14 | NA | TRBJ2-7 | NA | TRBV28 | CASTLSGEPGMLYF | TGTGCCAGCACCCTGTCGGGGGAGCCTGGGATGCTGTACTTC
13 | NA | TRBJ1-4 | NA | TRBV18 | CASSDSTNEKLFF | TGTGCCAGCTCCGACTCCACTAATGAAAAACTGTTTTTT
18 | NA | TRBJ1-3 | TRBD1 | TRBV7-6 | CASSSDRVGVGSGNTIYF | TGTGCCAGCAGCTCGGACAGGGTAGGAGTGGGATCTGGAAACACCATATATTTT
14 | NA | TRBJ2-7 | TRBD2 | TRBV18 | CASSPGTTSYEQYF | TGTGCCAGCTCACCGGGGACTACCTCCTACGAGCAGTACTTC
15 | NA | TRBJ1-2 | NA | TRBV5-5 | CASSLYLLVGGGYTF | TGTGCCAGCAGCTTGTATCTCCTTGTCGGTGGTGGCTACACCTTC
14 | NA | TRBJ2-1 | NA | TRBV2 | CASTEPGEVNEQFF | TGTGCCAGCACCGAACCGGGGGAGGTAAATGAGCAGTTCTTC
14 | NA | TRBJ1-1 | NA | TRBV19 | CASSTPGGSTEAFF | TGTGCCAGTAGTACCCCCGGAGGGTCCACTGAAGCTTTCTTT
15 | NA | TRBJ2-5 | NA | TRBV5-1 | CASSLQGTSEETQYF | TGCGCCAGCAGCTTGCAGGGGACCTCGGAAGAGACCCAGTACTTC
14 | NA | TRBJ2-5 | NA | TRBV28 | CASSFISFQETQYF | TGTGCCAGCAGTTTTATTAGCTTTCAAGAGACCCAGTACTTC
16 | NA | TRBJ2-7 | TRBD1 | TRBV5-1 | CASSLGARGINYEQYF | TGCGCCAGCAGCTTGGGGGCCAGGGGGATCAATTACGAGCAGTACTTC
14 | NA | TRBJ1-5 | NA | TRBV27 | CASSLEGLNQPQHF | TGTGCCAGCAGTTTAGAAGGACTCAATCAGCCCCAGCATTTT
17 | NA | TRBJ1-5 | TRBD1 | TRBV28 | CASSWIWDRLSNQPQHF | TGTGCCAGCAGTTGGATTTGGGACAGATTGAGCAATCAGCCCCAGCATTTT
14 | NA | TRBJ1-6 | TRBD1 | TRBV7-9 | CASSPGQGVSPLHF | TGTGCCAGCAGCCCCGGACAGGGTGTATCACCCCTCCACTTT
15 | NA | TRBJ1-5 | NA | TRBV28 | CASLGAITYNQPQHF | TGTGCCAGCTTAGGGGCCATTACCTACAATCAGCCCCAGCATTTT
14 | NA | TRBJ1-6 | NA | TRBV28 | CASSLRGDGSPLHF | TGTGCCAGCAGTTTGCGGGGGGATGGTTCACCCCTCCACTTT
12 | NA | TRBJ2-5 | NA | TRBV4-1 | CASSQDFGSQYF | TGCGCCAGCAGCCAAGATTTCGGGTCCCAGTACTTC
15 | NA | TRBJ1-1 | NA | TRBV27 | CASSLTGFGNTEAFF | TGTGCCAGCAGTTTGACGGGGTTCGGCAACACTGAAGCTTTCTTT
18 | NA | TRBJ1-4 | TRBD1 | TRBV11-3 | CASSTRPGQDTTNEKLFF | TGTGCCAGCAGCACTAGACCGGGACAGGATACAACTAATGAAAAACTGTTTTTT
14 | NA | TRBJ1-2 | NA | TRBV13 | CASSSDITNYGYTF | TGTGCCAGCAGCTCGGACATAACCAACTATGGCTACACCTTC
14 | NA | TRBJ1-3 | NA | TRBV11-2 | CASSLGTAGDTIYF | TGTGCCAGCAGCTTAGGGACTGCCGGGGACACCATATATTTT
14 | NA | TRBJ1-3 | NA | TRBV30 | CAWMIQGAGNTIYF | TGTGCCTGGATGATACAGGGAGCTGGAAACACCATATATTTT